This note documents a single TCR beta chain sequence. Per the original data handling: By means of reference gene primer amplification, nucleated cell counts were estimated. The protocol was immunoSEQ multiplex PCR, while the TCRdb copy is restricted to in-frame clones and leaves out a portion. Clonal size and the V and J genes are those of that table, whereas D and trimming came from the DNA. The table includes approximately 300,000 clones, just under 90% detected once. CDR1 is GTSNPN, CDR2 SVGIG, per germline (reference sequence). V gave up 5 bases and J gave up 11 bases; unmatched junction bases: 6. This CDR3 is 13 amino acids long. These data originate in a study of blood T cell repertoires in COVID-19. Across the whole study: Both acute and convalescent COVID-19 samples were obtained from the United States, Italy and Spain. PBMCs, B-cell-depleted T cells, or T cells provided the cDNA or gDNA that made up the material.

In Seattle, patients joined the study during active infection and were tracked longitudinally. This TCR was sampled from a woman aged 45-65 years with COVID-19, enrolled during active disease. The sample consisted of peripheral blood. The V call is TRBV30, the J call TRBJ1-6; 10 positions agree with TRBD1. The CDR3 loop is CAWGGQGKTPLHF. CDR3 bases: TGTGCCTGGGGGGGACAGGGGAAGACACCCCTCCACTTT. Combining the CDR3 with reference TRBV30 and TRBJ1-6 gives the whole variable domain SQTIHQWPATLVQPVGSPLSLECTVEGTSNPNLYWYRQAAGRGLQLLFYSVGIGQISSEVPQNLSASRPQDRQFILSSKKLLLSDSGFYLCAWGGQGKTPLHFGNGTRLTVT.